This T cell receptor beta chain stems from a study of T cells in Graves' hyperthyroidism and ophthalmopathy. This clonotype was found a few times. Trimming at V came to 5 bases and at J to 3 bases, leaving 7 bases not matched to a gene. The CDR3 length is 14 residues. Germline CDR1 MNHEY, CDR2 SMNVEV (reference sequence). Researchers took RNA transcripts and amplified the TCR beta CDR3 regions from them. HTBI primers were the set used in a first-round RT-PCR of the TCR CDR3. TCRdb passed the multiplex PCR reads through MiXCR, listing each CDR3 protein once. The data contain fewer than 800,000 distinct CDR3 sequences, 16% of them seen just once; the ten biggest clones take up around 8.1%.

The chain recombines TRBV27 with TRBJ2-7; 7 nucleotides line up with TRBD1. Input material: blood. This sequence was found in a man aged 18 to 30 with Graves' hyperthyroidism. CDR3 protein: CASSPTGVVYEQYF. The CDR3, as DNA: TGTGCCAGCAGTCCAACAGGGGTGGTCTACGAGCAGTACTTC.